The clone carrying this T cell receptor (beta chain) appeared a single time. Its target is not known. The sample belongs to a study of shared clonotypes between healthy human individuals. Study-wide points: Non-shared clonotypes displayed generation probabilities falling below those of clonotypes present in all four donors.

Assay execution proceeded at the deep level. Assay: immunoSEQ multiplex PCR; the TCRdb copy retains only in-frame clones and omits some. This table has approximately 2,000,000 clones, around 93% appearing once. The naive CD8 fraction comprised CD45RO-negative cells positively selected for CCR7 and excluded terminally differentiated effector memory CD45RA+ cells. The CDR3 runs to 18 residues. The V end lost 0 bases, the J end lost 1 base, and 20 bases lay between the germline ends. Germline V gene data show CDR1 as SGHRS and CDR2 as YFSETQ. The specimen sequenced was naive CD8+ T cells from PBMCs. The V call is TRBV5-1, the J call TRBJ2-7, with no clear D. The receptor's source is a young man in good health. Some clones in this sample may be carry-over from other donors' samples. In DNA form, the CDR3 reads TGCGCCAGCAGCTTGGCCGCGATAACCGACCAAGGATCCTACGAGCAGTACTTC. Translating it yields CASSLAAITDQGSYEQYF. Drawing the rest from reference TRBV5-1 and TRBJ2-7, the complete variable domain is KAGVTQTPRYLIKTRGQQVTLSCSPISGHRSVSWYQQTPGQGLQFLFEYFSETQRNKGNFPGRFSGRQFSNSRSEMNVSTLELGDSALYLCASSLAAITDQGSYEQYFGPGTRLTVT.